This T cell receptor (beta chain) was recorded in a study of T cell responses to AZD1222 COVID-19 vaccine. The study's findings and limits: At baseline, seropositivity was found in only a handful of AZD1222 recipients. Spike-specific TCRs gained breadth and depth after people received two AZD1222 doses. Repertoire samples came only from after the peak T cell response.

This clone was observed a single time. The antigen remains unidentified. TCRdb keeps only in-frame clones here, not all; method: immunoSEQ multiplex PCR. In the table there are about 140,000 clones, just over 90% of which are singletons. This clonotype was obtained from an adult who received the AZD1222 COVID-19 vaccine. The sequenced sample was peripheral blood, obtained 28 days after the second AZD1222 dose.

The CDR3 nucleotides are TGTGCCAGCAGCCAGATATCCCCAGATACGCAGTATTTT. It translates to CASSQISPDTQYF. The rearrangement uses TRBV3-1 (or the pseudogene TRBV3-2) and TRBJ2-3; D is unclear. This CDR3 is built from 13 residues. Germline V gene sequence: CDR1 LGHDT, CDR2 YNNKEL (reference sequence). V was clipped by 3 bases and J by 4 bases, with 8 bases between them.